The 10 T cell receptor beta chains below were found in one sample sequenced in a study of Ad26.COV2.S vaccination and SARS-CoV-2 variants. Produced via immunoSEQ multiplex PCR; TCRdb's table is partial and in-frame only. Here the sample spans about 350,000 clones, 92% being singletons. The input for sequencing was peripheral blood, taken after recovery from COVID-19. Every receptor here comes from a human donor who had recovered from COVID-19.

The CDR3 loop is CAISESGLQETQYF. CDR3 coding DNA: TGTGCCATCAGTGAGTCGGGACTCCAAGAGACCCAGTACTTC. This chain connects TRBV10-3 to TRBJ2-5, with D possibly being TRBD2 (6 bases). The germline gives CDR1 ENHRY, CDR2 SYGVKD. The V end was cut by 0 bases, the J end by 1 base, with 6 bases between. The CDR3 contains 14 residues.

This sequence joins TRBV19 and TRBJ1-2, with 7 nucleotides matching TRBD1. Losses at the gene ends were 6 bases for V and 7 bases for J; bases not matched to a gene: 8. The CDR3 is made up of 13 amino acids. CDR1 is LNHDA, CDR2 SQIVND, per germline (reference sequence). In DNA, the CDR3 is TGTGCCAGTAGACAGGGGATAGTGCGTGGCTACACCTTC. It codes for CASRQGIVRGYTF.

The chain combines TRBV6-5 with TRBJ1-1; possible D gene TRBD1, 5 bases. CDR3 size: 14 residues. V was clipped by 2 bases and J by 4 bases, with 11 bases between them. Germline CDR1 MNHEY, CDR2 SVGAGI. The CDR3 sequence is CASSYRGSFTEAFF. The CDR3 nucleotides read TGTGCCAGCAGTTACCGGGGGTCTTTCACTGAAGCTTTCTTT.

CDR3 residues: CASSSLAGGRDEQFF. In DNA, the CDR3 is TGTGCCAGCAGCTCATTAGCGGGGGGGCGGGATGAGCAGTTCTTC. The chain carries TRBV7-2 and TRBJ2-1, with TRBD2 identical over 11 bases. CDR3 length: 15 residues. Germline lookup yields CDR1 SGHTA and CDR2 FQGNSA. Trimming at V came to 4 bases and at J to 8 bases, leaving 7 bases not matched to a gene. Full variable domain (remainder filled in from reference TRBV7-2 and TRBJ2-1): GAGVSQSPSNKVTEKGKDVELRCDPISGHTALYWYRQSLGQGLEFLIYFQGNSAPDKSGLPSDRFSAERTGGSVSTLTIQRTQQEDSAVYLCASSSLAGGRDEQFFGPGTRLTVL.

The rearrangement links TRBV5-1 to TRBJ1-1, with TRBD1 as a possible D gene (5 bases). The V and J ends lost 0 bases and 7 bases respectively, with 10 bases between them. CDR1 SGHRS and CDR2 YFSETQ come from the germline V gene. The CDR3 has 13 amino acids. CDR3 in DNA: TGCGCCAGCAGCTTGGCCGGGGGGTATGAAGCTTTCTTT. It codes for CASSLAGGYEAFF. The variable domain in full, completed from reference TRBV5-1 and TRBJ1-1, reads KAGVTQTPRYLIKTRGQQVTLSCSPISGHRSVSWYQQTPGQGLQFLFEYFSETQRNKGNFPGRFSGRQFSNSRSEMNVSTLELGDSALYLCASSLAGGYEAFFGQGTRLTVV.

J is TRBJ2-1 and V is TRBV18; the D is unclear. Between the trimmed V and J ends, which lost 7 bases and 0 bases, there was a span of 16 bases. CDR3 size: 16 residues. Per the germline V gene, CDR1 is KGHSH and CDR2 is LQKENI. The CDR3, as DNA: TGTGCCAGCTTCCCTAGTAGGTTGAGCTCCTACAATGAGCAGTTCTTC. The encoded protein is CASFPSRLSSYNEQFF.

The rearrangement uses TRBV11-2 and TRBJ2-7; 7 bases are a match to TRBD2. The CDR3 sequence is 14 residues long. Per the germline V gene, CDR1 is SGHAT and CDR2 is FQNNGV. The J segment lost 4 bases and the V segment lost 5 bases, leaving 8 bases of the junction unmatched. CDR3 region: CASSPSGTAYEQYF. The DNA for the CDR3 is TGTGCCAGCAGCCCCAGCGGGACTGCTTACGAGCAGTACTTC. Variable domain in full (rest from reference TRBV11-2 and TRBJ2-7): EAGVAQSPRYKIIEKRQSVAFWCNPISGHATLYWYQQILGQGPKLLIQFQNNGVVDDSQLPKDRFSAERLKGVDSTLKIQPAKLEDSAVYLCASSPSGTAYEQYFGPGTRLTVT.

The J gene is TRBJ1-1, the V gene TRBV12-3 or TRBV12-4; maybe TRBD1 (5 bases). CDR3 length: 13 residues. The V end was cut by 4 bases, the J end by 11 bases, with 17 bases between. The CDR3 reads CASSSPGGEVAFF. CDR3 in DNA: TGTGCCAGCAGTTCCCCGGGAGGGGAGGTCGCTTTCTTT.

The chain has TRBV19 and TRBJ2-3; TRBD2 aligns across 8 bases. V trimming: 4 bases; J trimming: 1 base; junction bases outside the gene matches: 7. Germline V gene lookup returns CDR1 LNHDA and CDR2 SQIVND (reference sequence). The CDR3 contains 16 residues. The DNA for the CDR3 is TGTGCCAGTAGTACTCTCGTTAGCGGGGGCACAGATACGCAGTATTTT. It codes for CASSTLVSGGTDTQYF.

The V and J genes are TRBV19 and TRBJ2-1; TRBD2 might be the D (6 bases). V was shortened by 6 bases and J by 4 bases, with 13 bases between the two germline ends. The CDR3 extends over 14 amino acids. Germline V gene data show CDR1 as LNHDA and CDR2 as SQIVND (reference sequence). The CDR3 coding sequence is TGTGCCAGTAGCTTGGGACTGTCTTACAATGAGCAGTTCTTC. Amino acid sequence: CASSLGLSYNEQFF.